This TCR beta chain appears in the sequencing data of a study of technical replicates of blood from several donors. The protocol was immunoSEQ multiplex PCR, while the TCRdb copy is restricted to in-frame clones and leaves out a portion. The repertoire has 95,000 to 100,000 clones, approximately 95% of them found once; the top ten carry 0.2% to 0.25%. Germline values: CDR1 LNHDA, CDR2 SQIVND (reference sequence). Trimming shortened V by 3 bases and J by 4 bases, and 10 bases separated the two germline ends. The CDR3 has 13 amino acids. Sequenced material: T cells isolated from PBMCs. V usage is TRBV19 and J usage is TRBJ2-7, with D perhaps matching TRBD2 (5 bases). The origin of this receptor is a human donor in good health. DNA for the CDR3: TGTGCCAGTAGTATGAGGGTGGGGTACGAGCAGTACTTC. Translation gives CASSMRVGYEQYF.